A single sample gave rise to the 20 T cell receptor beta chains below, sequenced in a study of CD8+CD57+ T cells in acquired aplastic anemia. Profiling that covered TCR beta VDJ and CDR3 relied on genomic DNA as its template. Via MiXCR, TCRdb re-called the reads, giving one row per CDR3 protein. This sample has 55,000 to 80,000 distinct CDR3 sequences, with around 50% found just once. Material: sorted CD4+, CD8+, or CD8+CD57+ T cells (not recorded which) from PBMCs. These receptors were taken from a human donor in good health, serving as a control.

Remarks on this clonotype: Possible read error: a much larger clone is one base away. The chain uses TRBV2 and TRBJ2-7; D is unclear. V was clipped by 6 bases and J by 7 bases, with 16 bases between them. Germline lookup yields CDR1 SNHLY and CDR2 FYNNEI. The CDR3 is 13 residues long. The DNA of the CDR3 is TGTGCCAGCAGCCCCGATCTCGACGTAGAGCAGTACTTC. Its protein product is CASSPDLDVEQYF.

The genes are TRBV7-8 and TRBJ1-2; D uncertain. Germline CDR1 is SGHVS and CDR2 is FQNEAQ. Trimming took off 2 bases at V and 10 bases at J, with 14 bases between the two ends. The length of the CDR3 is 13 residues. As DNA, the CDR3 is TGTGCCAGCAGCTTAAGTTCCGAGATCCCCTACACCTTC. This codes for CASSLSSEIPYTF.

The chain couples TRBV10-1 to TRBJ2-3; D unclear. CDR3 length: 14 residues. Trimming removed 4 bases from V and 5 bases from J, with 13 bases in between. Germline CDR1 and CDR2: WNHNN and SYGVQD (reference sequence). CDR3 loop: CASSAGPIGDTQYF. CDR3 DNA sequence: TGCGCCAGCAGTGCAGGCCCCATTGGAGATACGCAGTATTTT.

This rearrangement joins TRBV10-2 to TRBJ1-2; TRBD1 matches 7 bases. CDR1 WSHSY and CDR2 SAAADI come from the germline V gene. The CDR3 spans 16 residues. With 4 bases clipped from V and 7 bases from J, the junction kept 15 bases outside the gene matches. CDR3 loop: CASSGAPVGGEGGYTF. CDR3 bases: TGCGCCAGCAGTGGGGCCCCTGTAGGGGGCGAAGGTGGCTACACCTTC.

The J gene is TRBJ1-3, the V gene TRBV12-3 or TRBV12-4; no reliable D call. Deletions cut 0 bases from V and 8 bases from J, with 14 bases between. The CDR3 extends over 15 amino acids. The CDR3 reads CASSLAPDSSHTIYF. As DNA, the CDR3 is TGTGCCAGCAGTTTAGCCCCTGACTCCAGTCACACCATATATTTT.

The genes are TRBV9 and TRBJ1-1; D perhaps matches TRBD1 (5 bases). The CDR3 length is 13 residues. V gave up 5 bases and J gave up 4 bases, with 12 bases separating them. Germline CDR1 SGDLS, CDR2 YYNGEE. Here the CDR3 reads CASRIGGGTEAFF. In DNA, the CDR3 is TGTGCCAGCAGAATCGGGGGGGGCACTGAAGCTTTCTTT.

This rearrangement joins TRBV20-1 to TRBJ1-2; D not resolved. Germline V lookup: CDR1 DFQATT, CDR2 SNEGSKA (reference sequence). Trimming cost V 6 bases and J 4 bases, with 15 bases left between them. This CDR3 spans 13 amino acids. CDR3 bases: TGCAGTGCAGCCCTTTTGAAGGGCTATGGCTACACCTTC. Translation gives CSAALLKGYGYTF.

The chain couples TRBV25-1 to TRBJ2-3, with TRBD2 matching over 9 bases. CDR1 is MGHDK and CDR2 is SYGVNS in the germline V gene. Losses at the gene ends were 5 bases for V and 4 bases for J; bases not matched to a gene: 13. CDR3 size: 17 residues. In nucleotides, the CDR3 is TGTGCCAGCAGTCCAAACCCGGGGCGGGGGGGCGCAGATACGCAGTATTTT. It specifies CASSPNPGRGGADTQYF.

The chain has TRBV10-2 and TRBJ2-3; D is possibly TRBD2 (5 bases). The CDR3 totals 14 residues. The V gene lost 8 bases and the J gene lost 2 bases, with 14 bases spanning the gap. From germline, CDR1 is WSHSY and CDR2 SAAADI. This chain's CDR3 is CASARGSNTDTQYF. The CDR3 bases are TGCGCCAGCGCGAGAGGGAGCAACACAGATACGCAGTATTTT.

This clonotype was picked up many times. The V gene is TRBV12-3 or TRBV12-4, the J gene TRBJ2-7; maybe TRBD2 (6 bases). Trimming shortened V by 4 bases and J by 3 bases, and 7 bases separated the two germline ends. The CDR3 consists of 12 residues. CDR3 sequence: CASSWGDYEQYF. The CDR3 DNA reads as TGTGCCAGCAGTTGGGGGGACTACGAGCAGTACTTC.

V gene TRBV7-9 combines with J gene TRBJ1-1; D remains unclear. The CDR3 sequence is 14 residues long. With 1 base removed from V and 5 bases from J, the gap between germline ends came to 11 bases. Per the germline V gene, CDR1 is SEHNR and CDR2 is FQNEAQ (reference sequence). In DNA form, the CDR3 reads TGTGCCAGCAGCTTAGATGTGGGAATGACTGAAGCTTTCTTT. As protein: CASSLDVGMTEAFF. Supplemented by reference TRBV7-9 and TRBJ1-1, the full variable domain reads DTGVSQNPRHKITKRGQNVTFRCDPISEHNRLYWYRQTLGQGPEFLTYFQNEAQLEKSRLLSDRFSAERPKGSFSTLEIQRTEQGDSAMYLCASSLDVGMTEAFFGQGTRLTVV.

This clonotype has only one observation. The chain links TRBV20-1 to TRBJ2-7; a weak D match, TRBD1 (7 bases). There are 15 residues in the CDR3. Germline V lookup: CDR1 DFQATT, CDR2 SNEGSKA (reference sequence). V gave up 0 bases and J gave up 3 bases, with 15 bases separating them. CDR3 sequence (DNA): TGCAGTGCTAGAGACCTGACAGGGAGGAACTACGAGCAGTACTTC. The encoded protein is CSARDLTGRNYEQYF.

The chain carries TRBV20-1 and TRBJ2-3; 14 nucleotides align to TRBD2. Trimming cost V 1 base and J 4 bases; bases outside gene matches: 7. Germline CDR1 is DFQATT and CDR2 is SNEGSKA (reference sequence). The CDR3 spans 17 residues. The chain's CDR3 is CSARGTSGRPGADTQYF. The CDR3 DNA reads as TGCAGTGCTAGAGGGACTAGCGGGAGGCCGGGGGCAGATACGCAGTATTTT.

Note on this clonotype: One junction end does not reproduce the germline sequence, and a read error may be involved. The chain links TRBV11-1 to TRBJ2-1; the match to TRBD1 covers 8 bases. CDR1 is SGHAT and CDR2 is FQDESV in the germline V gene (reference sequence). The CDR3 sequence is 16 residues long. DNA for the CDR3: TGTGCCGGCAGGACAGGGTTCCCATCCCCCTACAATGAGCAGTTCTTC. Its translation: CAGRTGFPSPYNEQFF.

The sample holds a few counts of this clonotype. The chain joins TRBV25-1 to TRBJ2-3; D is unclear. CDR1 and CDR2 (germline): MGHDK, SYGVNS. The CDR3 sequence is 14 residues long. Trimming took off 4 bases at V and 2 bases at J, with 10 bases between the two ends. DNA of the CDR3: TGTGCCAGCAGTGTCGGACCAATCACAGATACGCAGTATTTT. Translation: CASSVGPITDTQYF.

The V call is TRBV19, the J call TRBJ2-6; TRBD2 aligns across 14 bases. V trimming: 6 bases; J trimming: 2 bases; junction bases outside the gene matches: 6. The CDR3 is 18 residues long. The germline V gene encodes CDR1 LNHDA and CDR2 SQIVND (reference sequence). CDR3 in amino acids: CASRPPGLAGAGANVLTF. The CDR3 nucleotides read TGTGCCAGTAGACCGCCGGGACTAGCGGGGGCTGGGGCCAACGTCCTGACTTTC.

This clonotype showed up just a few times. The chain employs TRBV7-6 and TRBJ2-5; D gene uncertain. V lost 1 base and J 7 bases, leaving 7 bases between the germline ends. The V gene's germline CDR1 is SGHVS and CDR2 FNYEAQ. The CDR3 totals 12 residues. The CDR3 loop is CASSLVGGTQYF. The CDR3 nucleotides read TGTGCCAGCAGCTTAGTGGGCGGGACCCAGTACTTC.

This clonotype was counted at least ten times. CDR3 DNA: TGTGCCAGCAGCCTACAGACAGGGTCGTACAATGAGCAGTTCTTC. Translation gives CASSLQTGSYNEQFF. The V gene is TRBV11-2, the J gene TRBJ2-1; TRBD1 agrees at 7 bases. Per the germline V gene, CDR1 is SGHAT and CDR2 is FQNNGV. The CDR3 contains 15 residues. The V segment lost 5 bases and the J segment 4 bases; nucleotides outside the gene matches: 8.

V and J are TRBV10-3 and TRBJ2-5; TRBD1 or TRBD2 may be the D gene (5 bases each). V was clipped by 6 bases and J by 5 bases, with 13 bases between them. Germline CDR1 and CDR2: ENHRY and SYGVKD. This CDR3 is 13 amino acids long. The CDR3 region is CAISEGPRETQYF. The CDR3 DNA reads as TGTGCCATCAGCGAGGGACCTAGGGAGACCCAGTACTTC.

This chain connects TRBV10-3 to TRBJ1-2; D is undetermined. The V gene's germline CDR1 is ENHRY and CDR2 SYGVKD. V was pared by 2 bases and J by 5 bases, with 6 bases between. CDR3 length: 12 amino acids. Here the CDR3 reads CAISENRYGYTF. The CDR3 DNA follows: TGTGCCATCAGTGAGAACAGATATGGCTACACCTTC.